Below are 13 T cell receptor beta chains sequenced from a single sample in a study of T cell responses to AZD1222 COVID-19 vaccine. Measured with immunoSEQ multiplex PCR; TCRdb has only the in-frame clones, and not every one. Here the sample spans about 270,000 clones, around 93% being singletons. The input for sequencing was peripheral blood, taken 28 days after the second AZD1222 dose. The source of these receptors is an adult who received the AZD1222 COVID-19 vaccine.

The chain couples TRBV7-9 to TRBJ1-2; 10 nucleotides agree with TRBD1. CDR1 and CDR2 (germline): SEHNR, FQNEAQ (reference sequence). The trim removed 3 bases at V and 7 bases at J, leaving 11 bases unmatched. The CDR3 length is 16 residues. CDR3 protein: CASSFRGDGTGAGYTF. As DNA, the CDR3 is TGTGCCAGCAGCTTCCGAGGAGACGGGACAGGGGCTGGCTACACCTTC.

The chain links TRBV19 to TRBJ1-5; TRBD1 might be the D (5 bases). This CDR3 spans 14 amino acids. Germline lookup yields CDR1 LNHDA and CDR2 SQIVND (reference sequence). V lost 5 bases, J lost 5 bases, and 13 bases lay in between. CDR3 sequence reads: CASSETAGDQPQHF. CDR3 nucleotide sequence: TGTGCCAGTAGTGAGACAGCGGGGGATCAGCCCCAGCATTTT.

The V and J genes are TRBV18 and TRBJ2-3; D is uncertain. The CDR3 loop spans 11 amino acids. The germline gives CDR1 KGHSH, CDR2 LQKENI. V was cut by 8 bases and J by 3 bases, with 6 bases left in between. CDR3 DNA: TGTGCCAGCACAAGAACAGATACGCAGTATTTT. Translated: CASTRTDTQYF.

The chain combines TRBV6-5 with TRBJ1-3, with a weak D call TRBD1 (5 bases). This CDR3 has 13 residues. The germline V gene has CDR1 MNHEY and CDR2 SVGAGI. Between the trimmed V and J ends, which lost 4 bases and 3 bases, there was a span of 7 bases. CDR3 nucleotide sequence: TGTGCCAGCAGTTTCAGGGATGGAAACACCATATATTTT. This gives the protein CASSFRDGNTIYF.

The CDR3 reads CASSTPNTEAFF. The CDR3 nucleotides read TGTGCCAGCAGCACCCCCAACACTGAAGCTTTCTTT. This chain links TRBV28 with TRBJ1-1, with D unclear. Germline V lookup: CDR1 MDHEN, CDR2 SYDVKM. V was cut by 6 bases and J by 2 bases, with 7 bases left in between. The CDR3 has 12 residues.

The V call is TRBV2, the J call TRBJ2-7, with D unclear. The germline V gene encodes CDR1 SNHLY and CDR2 FYNNEI. V shed 6 bases and J shed 2 bases, with 2 bases lying between them. The CDR3 consists of 10 residues. The CDR3 here is CASRPYEQYF. CDR3 sequence (DNA): TGTGCCAGCAGGCCCTACGAGCAGTACTTC.

This chain joins TRBV5-6 and TRBJ2-5; the D gene could be TRBD1 or TRBD2 (5 bases each). The germline V gene has CDR1 SGHDT and CDR2 YYEEEE. V lost 3 bases, J lost 2 bases, and 11 bases lay in between. The CDR3 spans 14 residues. The CDR3 region is CASSWGSRQETQYF. The CDR3 bases are TGTGCCAGCAGCTGGGGGTCTAGACAAGAGACCCAGTACTTC.

This clone showed up just once. V usage is TRBV4-3 and J usage is TRBJ2-1; 10 bases agree with TRBD2. Trimming cost V 4 bases and J 5 bases; bases outside gene matches: 8. The germline V gene encodes CDR1 LGHNA and CDR2 YSLEER. The CDR3 is made up of 16 amino acids. This CDR3 is CASSPYRLAGDNEQFF. CDR3 in DNA: TGCGCCAGCAGCCCTTACCGTCTAGCGGGAGACAATGAGCAGTTCTTC.

The V gene is TRBV24-1, the J gene TRBJ2-7; 7 bases agree with TRBD1. J was trimmed by 3 bases and V by 2 bases; bases with no gene match: 9. The CDR3 is 16 residues long. CDR1 is KGHDR, CDR2 SFDVKD, per germline. The CDR3 sequence is CATSDSQAGGDYEQYF. The CDR3 DNA reads TGTGCCACCAGTGATTCCCAGGCAGGGGGTGACTACGAGCAGTACTTC.

The chain has TRBV19 and TRBJ2-3, with D perhaps matching TRBD1 (6 bases). Trimming took 4 bases from V and 6 from J, leaving 17 bases between them. The CDR3 is 15 amino acids. Looked up from germline, CDR1 is LNHDA and CDR2 is SQIVND (reference sequence). Here the CDR3 DNA reads TGTGCCAGTAGTACTAGGGGCTGGGGGCACGATACGCAGTATTTT. Translated: CASSTRGWGHDTQYF.

V is TRBV6-6 and J is TRBJ2-4, with D unclear. V shed 6 bases and J shed 1 base, with 13 bases lying between them. The CDR3 is made up of 15 amino acids. Germline V CDR1 and CDR2: MNHNY, SVGAGI (reference sequence). CDR3 DNA: TGTGCCAGCAGCCGAAACATGGGGGCCAAAAACATTCAGTACTTC. Its protein product is CASSRNMGAKNIQYF.

The chain is built from TRBV6-5 and TRBJ1-4, with 10 bases matching TRBD1. This CDR3 comprises 16 residues. V gave up 0 bases and J gave up 8 bases; unmatched junction bases: 6. The germline CDR1 and CDR2 sequences are MNHEY and SVGAGI. The CDR3 coding sequence is TGTGCCAGCAGTTACTCCACCGGGACAGGGGACGAAAAACTGTTTTTT. Encoded protein: CASSYSTGTGDEKLFF.

The chain couples TRBV7-2 to TRBJ2-7, with 7 bases lining up with TRBD2. Germline loops: CDR1 SGHTA, CDR2 FQGNSA. V lost 3 bases to trimming and J lost 6 bases; unmatched junction nucleotides: 8. The length of the CDR3 is 14 residues. Here the CDR3 reads CASSLAGEVSEQYF. The CDR3 region has the DNA TGTGCCAGCAGCTTGGCGGGAGAGGTTAGCGAGCAGTACTTC.